This TCR beta chain was retrieved from a study of CD8+ T cells in alopecia areata. About the research overall: Twice a day, 5 to 10 mg of oral tofacitinib was administered to treated patients. Study observations and caveats: Clonality was higher in lesional than normal scalp, especially in alopecia totalis/universalis.

The treatment was: oral pan-JAK inhibitor, 5-10 mg twice daily. In each case, RNA was isolated and then reverse transcribed into cDNA as the sequencing template. Data came from immunoSEQ multiplex PCR; TCRdb stores just in-frame clones and leaves some out. The top ten clones hold around 15% of a sample with about 87,000 clones, around three quarters of them seen once. The germline gives CDR1 PRHDT, CDR2 FYEKMQ (reference sequence). V lost 4 bases and J lost 4; bases outside the gene matches: 4. The CDR3 runs 14 residues. Points on this clone: Its antigen is still unknown.

The TCR sequence derives from a human donor with alopecia areata. The chain combines TRBV13 with TRBJ1-1; 9 nucleotides match TRBD1. This sample comprised CD8+ T cells sorted from blood, obtained between weeks 43 and 45, from a patient treated with tofacitinib. The CDR3 DNA follows: TGTGCCAGCAGCTCCGACAGGGGGATCACTGAAGCTTTCTTT. Its translation: CASSSDRGITEAFF.